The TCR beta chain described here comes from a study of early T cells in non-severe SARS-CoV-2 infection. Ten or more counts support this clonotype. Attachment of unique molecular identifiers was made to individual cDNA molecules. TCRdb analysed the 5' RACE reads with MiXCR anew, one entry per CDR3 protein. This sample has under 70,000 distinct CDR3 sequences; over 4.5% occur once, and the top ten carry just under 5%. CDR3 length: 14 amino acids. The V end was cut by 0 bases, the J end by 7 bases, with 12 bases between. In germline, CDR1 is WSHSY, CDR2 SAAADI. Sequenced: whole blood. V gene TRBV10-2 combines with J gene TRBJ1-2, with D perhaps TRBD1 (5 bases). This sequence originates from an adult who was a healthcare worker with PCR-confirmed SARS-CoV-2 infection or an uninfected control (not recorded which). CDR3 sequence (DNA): TGCGCCAGCAGTGAGTCCCCGGCAGGGTCTGGCTACACCTTC. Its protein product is CASSESPAGSGYTF.